These T cell receptor beta chains were read from a single sample in a study of blood T cell repertoires in COVID-19. Clones were read by immunoSEQ multiplex PCR, and TCRdb kept only the in-frame ones, dropping some. The table has approximately 470,000 clones, approximately 83% seen once. Sequencing input: peripheral blood. The receptors derive from a human donor in a cohort sampled during active COVID-19. Each CDR3 is given without its conserved first and last residue.

j_call,v_call,cdr3_length,cdr3_aa
TRBJ2-1,TRBV2,16,ASTPGQGEALSYNEQF
TRBJ1-2,TRBV6-5,11,ASSPPGVYGYT
TRBJ2-5,TRBV4-3,12,ASSQFLGAETQY
TRBJ1-5,TRBV7-2,11,ASSLDGGQPQH
TRBJ2-7,TRBV11-2,10,ASTSDSYEQY
TRBJ2-7,TRBV28,11,ASSFRGLWEQY
TRBJ2-3,TRBV19,13,ASSKLAQRADTQY
TRBJ1-1,TRBV5-4,11,ASRVRENTEAF
TRBJ2-5,TRBV9,11,ASSSRDYPPQY
TRBJ1-1,TRBV5-1,12,ASSLTGGDTEAF
TRBJ2-1,TRBV21-1,16,ASSFSSRGTSEPNEQF
TRBJ1-1,TRBV6-2/TRBV6-3,10,ASSTGGVEAF
TRBJ2-2,TRBV7-2,14,ASSSAGTTRSEELF
TRBJ1-4,TRBV6-5,12,ASSRGVLNEKLF
TRBJ2-7,TRBV30,11,AWSVGGDYEQY
TRBJ1-6,TRBV28,13,ASSPPRGANSPLH
TRBJ1-2,TRBV5-4,14,ASSLAGGAFVYGYT
TRBJ2-1,TRBV7-3,10,ASSLSGTKQF
TRBJ1-1,TRBV2,13,ASNGQTAGNTEAF
TRBJ2-7,TRBV5-1,12,ASSLEDKSYEQY
TRBJ2-3,TRBV18,16,ASSPLQGLAGAGDTQY
TRBJ1-3,TRBV7-3,13,ASSPDRGPGNTIY
TRBJ2-2,TRBV4-2,15,ASSPVSGTGNTGELF
TRBJ2-3,TRBV9,13,ASSPLTVGVDTQY
TRBJ2-1,TRBV6-4,13,ASKMDRGFNNEQF
TRBJ2-6,TRBV18,14,ASSLTGVSGANVLT
TRBJ2-5,TRBV5-1,13,ASSLEAIRGETQY
TRBJ1-6,TRBV7-9,13,ASSLGGSVYSPLH
TRBJ1-5,TRBV4-3,14,ASSQDFSQGAQPQH
TRBJ1-2,TRBV9,12,ASKDDRAIHGYT
TRBJ2-1,TRBV21-1,14,ASLQGGLVAYNEQF
TRBJ2-5,TRBV18,13,ASSPVQGGAQTQY
TRBJ2-7,TRBV4-2,12,ASSPLQGVGEQY
TRBJ2-1,TRBV28,14,ASPLDRQGVYNEQF
TRBJ2-3,TRBV6-5,12,ASSRLAGSDTQY
TRBJ2-7,TRBV28,9,ATGGPYEQY